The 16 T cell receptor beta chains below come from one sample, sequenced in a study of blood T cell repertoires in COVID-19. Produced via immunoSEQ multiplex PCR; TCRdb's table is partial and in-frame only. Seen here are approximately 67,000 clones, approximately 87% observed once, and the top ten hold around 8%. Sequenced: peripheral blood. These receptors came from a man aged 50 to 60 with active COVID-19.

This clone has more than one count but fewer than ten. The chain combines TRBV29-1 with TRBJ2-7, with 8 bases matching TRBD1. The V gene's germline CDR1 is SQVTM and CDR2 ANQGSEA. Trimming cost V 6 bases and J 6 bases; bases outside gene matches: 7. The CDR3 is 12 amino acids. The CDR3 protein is CSVGDRLSEQYF. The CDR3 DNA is TGCAGCGTCGGGGACAGGTTGTCCGAGCAGTACTTC.

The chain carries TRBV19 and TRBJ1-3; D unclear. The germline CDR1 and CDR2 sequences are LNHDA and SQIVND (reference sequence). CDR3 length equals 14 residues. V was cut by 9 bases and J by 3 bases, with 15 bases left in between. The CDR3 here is CASSSLGLGNTIYF. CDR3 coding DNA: TGTGCCAGCAGCTCCCTTGGGCTTGGAAACACCATATATTTT. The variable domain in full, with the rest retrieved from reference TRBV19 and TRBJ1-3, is DGGITQSPKYLFRKEGQNVTLSCEQNLNHDAMYWYRQDPGQGLRLIYYSQIVNDFQKGDIAEGYSVSREKKESFPLTVTSAQKNPTAFYLCASSSLGLGNTIYFGEGSWLTVV.

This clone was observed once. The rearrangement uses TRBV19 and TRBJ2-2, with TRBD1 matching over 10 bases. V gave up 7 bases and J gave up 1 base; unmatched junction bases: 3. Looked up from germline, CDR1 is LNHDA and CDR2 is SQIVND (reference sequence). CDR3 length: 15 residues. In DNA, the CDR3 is TGTGCCAGTAACCGGGACAGGGGGAACACCGGGGAGCTGTTTTTT. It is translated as CASNRDRGNTGELFF.

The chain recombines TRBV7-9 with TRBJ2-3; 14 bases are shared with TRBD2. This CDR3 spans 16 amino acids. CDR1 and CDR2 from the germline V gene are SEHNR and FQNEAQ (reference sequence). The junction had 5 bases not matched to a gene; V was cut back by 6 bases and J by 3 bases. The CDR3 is CASSLRLAGGTDTQYF. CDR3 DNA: TGTGCCAGCAGTCTCAGACTAGCGGGGGGGACAGATACGCAGTATTTT.

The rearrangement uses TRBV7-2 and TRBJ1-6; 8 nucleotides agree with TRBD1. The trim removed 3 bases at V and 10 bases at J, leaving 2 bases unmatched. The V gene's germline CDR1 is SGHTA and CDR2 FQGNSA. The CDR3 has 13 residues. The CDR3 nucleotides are TGTGCCAGCAGCTTGCAGGGGGCCTCACCCCTCCACTTT. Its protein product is CASSLQGASPLHF.

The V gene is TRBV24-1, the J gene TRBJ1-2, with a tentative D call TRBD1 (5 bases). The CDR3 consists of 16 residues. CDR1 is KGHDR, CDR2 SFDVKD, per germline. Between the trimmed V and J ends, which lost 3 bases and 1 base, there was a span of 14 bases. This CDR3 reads CATSDPRQSLNYGYTF. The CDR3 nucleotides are TGTGCCACCAGTGATCCCAGACAGAGTCTTAACTATGGCTACACCTTC.

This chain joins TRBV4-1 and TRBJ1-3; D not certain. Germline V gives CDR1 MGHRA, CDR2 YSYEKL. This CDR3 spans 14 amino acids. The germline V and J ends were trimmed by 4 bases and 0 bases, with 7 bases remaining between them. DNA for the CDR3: TGCGCCAGCAGCCCGAGGATCTCTGGAAACACCATATATTTT. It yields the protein CASSPRISGNTIYF.

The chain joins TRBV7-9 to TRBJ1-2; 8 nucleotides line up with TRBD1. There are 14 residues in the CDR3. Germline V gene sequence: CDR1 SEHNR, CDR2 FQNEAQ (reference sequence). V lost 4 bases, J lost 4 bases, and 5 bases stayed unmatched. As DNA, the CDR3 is TGTGCCAGCAGCTGGTACAGGGGGTCCTATGGCTACACCTTC. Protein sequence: CASSWYRGSYGYTF.

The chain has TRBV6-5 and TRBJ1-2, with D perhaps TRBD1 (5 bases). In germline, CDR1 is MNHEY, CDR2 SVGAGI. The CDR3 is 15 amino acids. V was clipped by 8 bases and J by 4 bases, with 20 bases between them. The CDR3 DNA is TGTGCCAGCGCAGTGAGTGGTGGGGCCGGCTATGGCTACACCTTC. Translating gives CASAVSGGAGYGYTF.

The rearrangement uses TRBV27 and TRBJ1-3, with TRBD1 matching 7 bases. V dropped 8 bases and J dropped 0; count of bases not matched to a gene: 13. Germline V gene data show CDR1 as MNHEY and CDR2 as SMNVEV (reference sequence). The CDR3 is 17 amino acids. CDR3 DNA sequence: TGTGCCAGCCTCGGACAGGCGCGCCTCATCTCTGGAAACACCATATATTTT. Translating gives CASLGQARLISGNTIYF.

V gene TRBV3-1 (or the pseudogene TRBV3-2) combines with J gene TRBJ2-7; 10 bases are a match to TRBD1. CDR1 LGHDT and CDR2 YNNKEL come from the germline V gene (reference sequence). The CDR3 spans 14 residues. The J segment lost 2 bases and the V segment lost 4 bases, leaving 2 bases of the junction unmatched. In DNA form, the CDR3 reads TGTGCCAGCAGCCCCGGGACAGGGGCCTACGAGCAGTACTTC. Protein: CASSPGTGAYEQYF.

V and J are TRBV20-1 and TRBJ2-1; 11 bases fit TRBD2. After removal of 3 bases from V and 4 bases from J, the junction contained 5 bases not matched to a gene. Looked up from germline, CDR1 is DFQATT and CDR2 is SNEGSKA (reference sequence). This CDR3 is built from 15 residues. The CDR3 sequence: CSASNSGRGYNEQFF. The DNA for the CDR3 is TGCAGTGCTAGTAATAGCGGGAGGGGGTACAATGAGCAGTTCTTC.

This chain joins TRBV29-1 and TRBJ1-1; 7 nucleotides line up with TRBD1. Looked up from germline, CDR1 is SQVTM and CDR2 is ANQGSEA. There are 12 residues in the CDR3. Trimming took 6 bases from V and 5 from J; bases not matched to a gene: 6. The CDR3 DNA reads TGCAGCGTCCGACAGGGACAAACTGAAGCTTTCTTT. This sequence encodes CSVRQGQTEAFF.

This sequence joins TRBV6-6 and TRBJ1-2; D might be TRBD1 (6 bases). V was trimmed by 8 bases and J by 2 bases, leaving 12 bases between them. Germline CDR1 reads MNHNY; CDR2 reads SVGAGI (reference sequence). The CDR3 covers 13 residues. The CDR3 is CASESGANYGYTF. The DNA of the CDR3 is TGTGCCAGCGAGTCAGGGGCCAACTATGGCTACACCTTC.

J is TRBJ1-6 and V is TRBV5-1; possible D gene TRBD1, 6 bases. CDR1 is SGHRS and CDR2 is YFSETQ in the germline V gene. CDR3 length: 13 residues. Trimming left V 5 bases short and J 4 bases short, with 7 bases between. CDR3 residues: CASRDSYNSPLHF. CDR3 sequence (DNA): TGCGCCAGCAGGGACAGTTATAATTCACCCCTCCACTTT.

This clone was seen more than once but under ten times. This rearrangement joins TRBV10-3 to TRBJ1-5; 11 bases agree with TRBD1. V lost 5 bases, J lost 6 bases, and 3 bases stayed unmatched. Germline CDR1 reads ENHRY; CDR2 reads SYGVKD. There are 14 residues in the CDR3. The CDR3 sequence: CAISRGQGAQPQHF. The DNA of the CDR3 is TGTGCCATCAGTAGAGGACAGGGGGCTCAGCCCCAGCATTTT.